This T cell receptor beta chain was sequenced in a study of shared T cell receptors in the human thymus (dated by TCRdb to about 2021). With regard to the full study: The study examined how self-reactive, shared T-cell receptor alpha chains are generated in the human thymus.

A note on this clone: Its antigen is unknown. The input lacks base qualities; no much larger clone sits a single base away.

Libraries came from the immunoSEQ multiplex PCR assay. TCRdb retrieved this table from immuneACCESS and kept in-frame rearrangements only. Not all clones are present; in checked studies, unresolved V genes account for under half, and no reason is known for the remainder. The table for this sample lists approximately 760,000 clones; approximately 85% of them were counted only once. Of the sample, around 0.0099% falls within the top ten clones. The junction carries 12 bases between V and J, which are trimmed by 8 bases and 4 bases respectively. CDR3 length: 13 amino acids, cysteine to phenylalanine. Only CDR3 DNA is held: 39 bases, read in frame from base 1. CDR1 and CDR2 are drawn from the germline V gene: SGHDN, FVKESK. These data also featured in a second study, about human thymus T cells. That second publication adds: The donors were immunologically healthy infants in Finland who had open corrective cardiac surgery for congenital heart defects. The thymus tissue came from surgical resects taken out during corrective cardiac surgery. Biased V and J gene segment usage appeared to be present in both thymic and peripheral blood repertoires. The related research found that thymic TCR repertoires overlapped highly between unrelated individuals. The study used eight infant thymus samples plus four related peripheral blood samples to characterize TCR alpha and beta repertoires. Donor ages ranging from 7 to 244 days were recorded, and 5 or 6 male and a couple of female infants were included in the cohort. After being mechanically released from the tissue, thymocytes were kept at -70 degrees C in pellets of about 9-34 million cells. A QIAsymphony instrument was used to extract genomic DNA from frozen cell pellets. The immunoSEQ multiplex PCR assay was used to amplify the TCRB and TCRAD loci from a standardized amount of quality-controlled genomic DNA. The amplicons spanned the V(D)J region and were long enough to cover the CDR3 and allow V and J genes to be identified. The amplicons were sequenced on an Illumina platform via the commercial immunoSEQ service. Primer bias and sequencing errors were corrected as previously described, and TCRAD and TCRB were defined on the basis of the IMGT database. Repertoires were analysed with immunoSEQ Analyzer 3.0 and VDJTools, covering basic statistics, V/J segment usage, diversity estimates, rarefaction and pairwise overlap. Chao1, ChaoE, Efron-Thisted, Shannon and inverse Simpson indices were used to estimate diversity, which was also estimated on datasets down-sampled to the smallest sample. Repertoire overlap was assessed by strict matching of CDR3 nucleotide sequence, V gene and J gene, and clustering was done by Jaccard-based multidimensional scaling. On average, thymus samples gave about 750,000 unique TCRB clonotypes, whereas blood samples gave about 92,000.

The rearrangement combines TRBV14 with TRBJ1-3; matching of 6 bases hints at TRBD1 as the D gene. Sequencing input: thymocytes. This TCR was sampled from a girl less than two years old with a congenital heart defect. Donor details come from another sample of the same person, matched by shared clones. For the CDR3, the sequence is CASDPGAGNTIYF. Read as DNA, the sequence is TGTGCCAGCGACCCAGGGGCGGGAAACACCATATATTTT.